Listed below are T cell receptor beta chains from one sample, sequenced in a study of shared clonotypes between healthy human individuals. Only in-frame clones appear in the TCRdb table, and some are missing; sequencing was by immunoSEQ multiplex PCR. The sample includes approximately 2,200,000 clones, 85% to 95% of them seen just once. The sequenced material came from naive CD8+ T cells from PBMCs. The source of these receptors is a man between 18 and 35 years old in good health. Some clones in this sample may be carry-over from other donors' samples. The CDR3 runs from the conserved cysteine through the conserved F or W. D genes are given only for firm matches.

CDR3 protein,V gene,J gene,D gene
CSVDSREIGSTEAFF,TRBV29-1,TRBJ1-1,NA
CASSQSSHSYEQYF,TRBV14,TRBJ2-7,NA
CASSYHSGRNTEAFF,TRBV6-5,TRBJ1-1,NA
CASTASGRAPYNEQFF,TRBV19,TRBJ2-1,TRBD2
CASSSPGSNQPQHF,TRBV28,TRBJ1-5,NA
CASSLETGNTDTQYF,TRBV5-6,TRBJ2-3,NA
CASSNIPSQLQEQFF,TRBV13,TRBJ2-1,NA
CASTQSPGTGAMEQFF,TRBV19,TRBJ2-1,TRBD1
CASSEMGFSYEQYF,TRBV2,TRBJ2-7,NA
CASSTPSGLSPYNEQFF,TRBV19,TRBJ2-1,TRBD2
CASSLWINLADLTYEQYF,TRBV4-1,TRBJ2-7,TRBD2